The 8 T cell receptor beta chains given below trace back to one sample, sequenced in a study of identical twins. A single record per CDR3 protein comes from TCRdb applying MiXCR to the 5' RACE reads. The top ten clones hold 0.75% to 1% of a sample with approximately 620,000 distinct CDR3 sequences, less than 10% of them seen once. This same sample was also taken into another study, of yellow fever vaccine responses in identical twins.

The sequenced sample was PBMCs. These TCRs come from a woman younger than 30 in good health.

This chain connects TRBV7-8 to TRBJ2-7; D uncertain. Germline CDR1 is SGHVS and CDR2 is FQNEAQ. The CDR3 runs 15 residues. V gave up 0 bases and J gave up 3 bases, with 12 bases separating them. This CDR3 is CASSLAPVKIYEQYF. DNA of the CDR3: TGTGCCAGCAGCTTAGCCCCAGTGAAGATCTACGAGCAGTACTTC.

V gene TRBV6-6 combines with J gene TRBJ2-5; D uncertain. CDR3 size: 13 residues. V lost 7 bases to trimming and J lost 0 bases, with 9 bases between them. Germline V gene sequence: CDR1 MNHNY, CDR2 SVGAGI (reference sequence). The CDR3 bases are TGTGCCAGCAATGCCCCCGACCAAGAGACCCAGTACTTC. Amino acids: CASNAPDQETQYF.

The table lists this clonotype with a few counts. This chain connects TRBV9 to TRBJ2-1; D is unresolved. Germline V CDR1 and CDR2: SGDLS, YYNGEE. Trimming pared 0 bases from V and 4 bases from J, leaving 14 bases between. The length of the CDR3 is 16 residues. As DNA, the CDR3 is TGTGCCAGCAGCGTAGGGACGGCCCTGGGGTACAATGAGCAGTTCTTC. It translates to CASSVGTALGYNEQFF.

There are a few counts of this clonotype. V usage is TRBV11-2 and J usage is TRBJ2-7; TRBD2 matches at 8 bases. CDR3 length: 16 amino acids. The V gene end was trimmed by 5 bases and the J gene end by 0 bases; junction bases not matched to a gene: 9. The germline CDR1 and CDR2 sequences are SGHAT and FQNNGV. CDR3 nucleotide sequence: TGTGCCAGCAGCCTGGGACTAGACGGGAGCTCCTACGAGCAGTACTTC. This encodes CASSLGLDGSSYEQYF.

A few counts support this clonotype. The CDR3 coding sequence is TGTGCCAGCAGTTACTCGAGATCTATAAACACCGGGGAGCTGTTTTTT. It translates to CASSYSRSINTGELFF. The chain has TRBV6-5 and TRBJ2-2; D is ambiguous. This CDR3 contains 16 residues. The germline gives CDR1 MNHEY, CDR2 SVGAGI. V was trimmed by 0 bases and J by 2 bases, leaving 10 bases between them.

The chain is built from TRBV28 and TRBJ2-3; 8 nucleotides match TRBD1. CDR3 length equals 15 residues. Germline V CDR1 and CDR2: MDHEN, SYDVKM. The ends lost 5 bases at V and 0 bases at J; junction bases unmatched: 4. The CDR3 region has the DNA TGTGCCAGCAGTCGGACAGGGAGGAGCACAGATACGCAGTATTTT. It codes for CASSRTGRSTDTQYF.

This clonotype was counted only a few times. This chain links TRBV5-1 with TRBJ2-2, with TRBD1 matching 7 bases. V was clipped by 4 bases and J by 1 base; unmatched bases: 4. The germline CDR1 and CDR2 sequences are SGHRS and YFSETQ. This CDR3 comprises 15 residues. CDR3 residues: CASSVGQLNTGELFF. CDR3 DNA sequence: TGCGCCAGCAGCGTGGGACAGCTGAACACCGGGGAGCTGTTTTTT.

This clonotype was counted at least ten times. The chain couples TRBV12-3 or TRBV12-4 to TRBJ2-7; D remains unclear. This CDR3 has 11 amino acids. V was pared by 10 bases and J by 6 bases, with 13 bases between. DNA of the CDR3: TGTGCCACCCAGTTAAGATCCGAGCAGTACTTC. Amino acids: CATQLRSEQYF.